This is a list of T cell receptor beta chains from one sample in a study of T-cell reconstitution after alpha-beta-depleted transplantation in children. Each CDR3 protein is one row after TCRdb ran MiXCR on the PCR reads. The sample lists 200,000 to 300,000 distinct CDR3 sequences, about 12% occurring once. This material consisted of PBMCs from the stem cell graft donor, taken from the stem cell graft. The receptors were gathered from a human donor who donated a stem cell graft to a child with acute lymphoblastic leukemia. CDR3s include the opening cysteine and the closing phenylalanine or tryptophan. The D gene is left open where the match is weak. Only some rows state a clone size, as once, few, many or a class for expanded clones.

CDR3,DNA,D,size,J,V
CAWSVKPNTEAFF,TGTGCCTGGAGTGTAAAACCGAACACTGAAGCTTTCTTT,-,-,TRBJ1-1,TRBV30
CASSLALGAGDTQYF,TGTGCCAGCAGCCTCGCACTTGGGGCTGGGGATACGCAGTATTTT,-,many,TRBJ2-3,TRBV5-5
CSAQGGNQPQHF,TGCAGCGCTCAGGGGGGCAATCAGCCCCAGCATTTT,TRBD1,-,TRBJ1-5,TRBV29-1
CASSTTGSGPQHF,TGTGCCAGCAGCACGACAGGGAGCGGGCCCCAGCATTTT,TRBD1,many,TRBJ1-5,TRBV5-5
CSAFLAGLNNEQFF,TGCAGTGCCTTCCTAGCGGGCCTGAACAATGAGCAGTTCTTC,TRBD2,few,TRBJ2-1,TRBV20-1
CCARASGGGSNYEQYF,TGCTGTGCTAGAGCCAGCGGGGGGGGAAGTAACTACGAGCAGTACTTC,TRBD2,-,TRBJ2-7,TRBV20-1
CASSPGQGLYEQYF,TGTGCCAGCTCCCCAGGACAGGGACTGTATGAGCAGTACTTC,TRBD1,many,TRBJ2-7,TRBV27
CASSFLAGGPGNEQFF,TGTGCCAGCAGCTTCCTAGCGGGGGGGCCGGGGAATGAGCAGTTCTTC,TRBD2,many,TRBJ2-1,TRBV7-8
CASSLLDSHLTYEQYF,TGTGCCAGCAGCCTCTTGGACAGTCACTTAACCTACGAGCAGTACTTC,-,once,TRBJ2-7,TRBV7-2
CASSPGGPTSNQPQHF,TGTGCCAGCTCACCTGGCGGGCCGACGAGCAATCAGCCCCAGCATTTT,-,many,TRBJ1-5,TRBV18
CASSRDWGGVRNTEAFF,TGCGCCAGCAGCCGAGACTGGGGGGGCGTAAGGAACACTGAAGCTTTCTTT,-,-,TRBJ1-1,TRBV4-3
CASSPGVQPQHF,TGTGCCAGCTCACCAGGGGTACAGCCCCAGCATTTT,-,many,TRBJ1-5,TRBV18
CSATRTGPYEQYF,TGCAGTGCTACAAGGACAGGGCCCTACGAGCAGTACTTC,TRBD1,many,TRBJ2-7,TRBV20-1
CSAISGNEQFF,TGCAGTGCAATTAGCGGCAATGAGCAGTTCTTC,-,many,TRBJ2-1,TRBV20-1
CASSTGRPYQETQYF,TGTGCCAGCAGTACGGGACGGCCGTACCAAGAGACCCAGTACTTC,-,many,TRBJ2-5,TRBV27
CSAEGTDGYGYTF,TGCAGTGCGGAAGGGACAGATGGCTATGGCTACACCTTC,TRBD1,many,TRBJ1-2,TRBV20-1
CASSRPRGRTGSYGYTF,TGTGCCAGCAGCCGACCAAGGGGACGTACGGGAAGCTATGGCTACACCTTC,-,few,TRBJ1-2,TRBV7-9
CSAEGQRTEQFF,TGCAGTGCTGAGGGACAGCGAACGGAGCAGTTCTTC,TRBD1,few,TRBJ2-1,TRBV20-1
CASRSPGFNTGELFF,TGTGCCAGCCGAAGTCCGGGCTTCAACACCGGGGAGCTGTTTTTT,-,many,TRBJ2-2,TRBV12-3/TRBV12-4
CASSRGQNQPQHF,TGTGCCAGCAGCCGTGGACAGAATCAGCCCCAGCATTTT,-,many,TRBJ1-5,TRBV12-3/TRBV12-4
CASSQETGVSGELFF,TGCGCCAGCAGCCAAGAAACAGGGGTGAGCGGGGAGCTGTTTTTT,TRBD1,many,TRBJ2-2,TRBV4-3
CASSIGAGTEAEQFF,TGCGCCAGCAGCATAGGGGCTGGGACTGAGGCTGAGCAGTTCTTC,-,many,TRBJ2-1,TRBV5-1
CAIRDRERETQYF,TGTGCCATCAGGGACAGGGAGAGAGAGACCCAGTACTTC,TRBD1,many,TRBJ2-5,TRBV10-3
CSAGRGISSEQYF,TGCAGTGCGGGCAGGGGGATTTCCAGCGAGCAGTACTTC,TRBD1,many,TRBJ2-7,TRBV20-1
CASSLKENTEAFF,TGTGCCAGCAGTTTAAAGGAAAACACTGAAGCTTTCTTT,-,many,TRBJ1-1,TRBV12-3/TRBV12-4
CAWQPFATNEKLFF,TGTGCCTGGCAGCCATTCGCAACTAATGAAAAACTGTTTTTT,-,-,TRBJ1-4,TRBV30
CAISVSLIGQGNSYEQYF,TGTGCCATCAGTGTCAGTCTAATCGGACAGGGCAATTCCTACGAGCAGTACTTC,TRBD1,many,TRBJ2-7,TRBV10-3
CSLETVTGELFF,TGCAGCCTCGAGACGGTCACCGGGGAGCTGTTTTTT,-,many,TRBJ2-2,TRBV29-1